A single sample gave rise to the 9 T cell receptor beta chains below, sequenced in a study of blood T cell repertoires in COVID-19. Assay: immunoSEQ multiplex PCR; the TCRdb copy retains only in-frame clones and omits some. Of roughly 70,000 clones detected, 86% appear once; the ten largest clones hold 5.5% to 7%. The sequencing input was peripheral blood. These receptors were collected from a man of 80 years or more with COVID-19, enrolled during active disease.

This rearrangement joins TRBV9 to TRBJ2-2, with D unclear. CDR1 is SGDLS and CDR2 is YYNGEE in the germline V gene. There are 14 residues in the CDR3. Trimming removed 2 bases from V and 1 base from J, with 6 bases in between. In nucleotides, the CDR3 is TGTGCCAGCAGCGTTCTAGTGAACACCGGGGAGCTGTTTTTT. This codes for CASSVLVNTGELFF. Variable domain in full (rest from reference TRBV9 and TRBJ2-2): DSGVTQTPKHLITATGQRVTLRCSPRSGDLSVYWYQQSLDQGLQFLIQYYNGEERAKGNILERFSAQQFPDLHSELNLSSLELGDSALYFCASSVLVNTGELFFGEGSRLTVL.

This clone was counted between two and nine times. Written as DNA, the CDR3 is TGCAGTGCCCCAGACAGGTACGAGCAGTACTTC. This gives the protein CSAPDRYEQYF. This chain connects TRBV20-1 to TRBJ2-7; D perhaps matches TRBD1 (6 bases). This CDR3 region has 11 residues. With 6 bases removed from V and 4 bases from J, the gap between germline ends came to 10 bases. CDR1 is DFQATT, CDR2 SNEGSKA, per germline (reference sequence).

The chain is built from TRBV6-5 and TRBJ1-4, with 8 nucleotides matching TRBD1. Germline-derived CDR1 and CDR2 are MNHEY and SVGAGI. V shed 6 bases and J 7 bases; nucleotides not matched to a gene: 7. CDR3 length equals 14 residues. The CDR3: CASRNPGGGEKLFF. In DNA form, the CDR3 reads TGTGCCAGCAGAAACCCAGGGGGCGGTGAAAAACTGTTTTTT.

This clone was seen a single time. This sequence joins TRBV11-2 and TRBJ2-7; 9 bases agree with TRBD1. Germline CDR1 SGHAT, CDR2 FQNNGV. V lost 3 bases to trimming and J lost 6 bases; unmatched junction nucleotides: 9. CDR3 length: 15 residues. The CDR3 nucleotides read TGTGCCAGCAGCTTGGGCGGGACAGGGATTGGCGAGCAGTACTTC. Its translation is CASSLGGTGIGEQYF.

As DNA, the CDR3 is TGTGCCAGCAGCCCCAGCGGGGGGGCAGTCAATGAGCAGTTCTTC. This gives the protein CASSPSGGAVNEQFF. V and J are TRBV6-5 and TRBJ2-1, with 10 positions matching TRBD2. The J segment lost 6 bases and the V segment lost 6 bases, leaving 8 bases of the junction unmatched. The CDR3 is made up of 15 amino acids. Germline V CDR1 and CDR2: MNHEY, SVGAGI.

The chain recombines TRBV10-3 with TRBJ2-1, with D possibly being TRBD2 (6 bases). CDR1 and CDR2 (germline): ENHRY, SYGVKD. V was shortened by 0 bases and J by 9 bases, with 9 bases between the two germline ends. The CDR3 is 13 residues long. The CDR3 loop reads CAISESEGPEQFF. As DNA, the CDR3 is TGTGCCATCAGTGAGTCGGAGGGGCCTGAGCAGTTCTTC.

This chain joins TRBV28 and TRBJ1-4; 11 positions agree with TRBD1. V was pared by 7 bases and J by 7 bases, with 8 bases of the junction left unmatched. The CDR3 consists of 15 residues. Germline V gene data show CDR1 as MDHEN and CDR2 as SYDVKM. CDR3 DNA sequence: TGTGCCAGCAACCTTGGGGGGACAGGGGGTGAAAAACTGTTTTTT. It translates to CASNLGGTGGEKLFF.

The gene calls are TRBV7-9 and TRBJ1-6; D is undetermined. The CDR3 is 16 amino acids. V lost 5 bases, J lost 10 bases, and 21 bases lay in between. The germline CDR1 and CDR2 sequences are SEHNR and FQNEAQ (reference sequence). The CDR3 here is CASSPRGENPGSPLHF. The CDR3 bases are TGTGCCAGCAGCCCCCGGGGAGAAAACCCTGGGTCACCCCTCCACTTT.

The chain has TRBV9 and TRBJ2-1; D remains unclear. Germline V CDR1 and CDR2: SGDLS, YYNGEE. The V end lost 4 bases, the J end lost 5 bases, and 10 bases lay between the germline ends. CDR3 length equals 13 residues. The CDR3 here is CASSPSPDNEQFF. DNA for the CDR3: TGTGCCAGCAGCCCCTCTCCCGACAATGAGCAGTTCTTC.